This T cell receptor beta chain was obtained from a study of blood T cell repertoires in COVID-19 (dated by TCRdb to the early 2020s). About the study as a whole: Samples from collaborators originated in the United States, Italy and Spain and spanned both the acute and convalescent phases of COVID-19. The material from the prospective study consisted of cDNA or gDNA derived from T cells, B-cell-depleted T cells, or PBMCs. Deeply sampled blood TCRbeta repertoires from subjects exposed to, actively infected with, or recovered from COVID-19 were included in the dataset. A freely available public database, intended as a resource for researchers studying the immune response to SARS-CoV-2, is where the repertoires were released. The samples were drawn from two sources: the first 160 participants of the ongoing ImmuneRACE study, and 1,000 to 1,500 subjects contributed by 6 global collaborators. Nearly every sample came with metadata listing a de-identified subject ID, COVID-19 status, age in years and sex. Where available, HLA class I and class II types were taken from metadata supplied by the sample provider and were not determined by assay-based typing. Study-wide findings and limitations: Clinical and demographic metadata were provided uncurated, with the amount varying by source and participant.

In the prospective study, participants were 18 to 89 years old, resided in about two dozen geographic areas of the United States, and were enrolled through a virtual design. Cohort assignment in the prospective study relied on participant-reported clinical history from a screening survey and a study questionnaire. In the prospective study, mobile phlebotomists collected whole blood, serum and a nasopharyngeal or oropharyngeal swab from each participant. Over a roughly 2-month period, participants in the prospective study had the option of providing additional blood draws and questionnaires. Before DNA extraction, blood samples from the prospective study were shipped at room temperature or frozen. This clone occurred a few times. No cognate antigen has been identified for it. Nothing much larger sits one base from this clone, and base qualities are not available. At the junction V is shortened by 5 bases and J by 4 bases; bases outside the gene matches: 4. From the cysteine up to the phenylalanine, the CDR3 has a length of 15 residues. The entry retains the CDR3 DNA only, 45 bases that are in frame from base 1. The germline V gene encodes CDR1 SEHNR and CDR2 FQNEAQ (reference sequence).

TCRbeta CDR3 regions were amplified from genomic DNA using the immunoSEQ Assay, a bias-controlled multiplex PCR. The study's processing was this. The number of nucleated cells in each sample was estimated by amplification of reference gene primers within the assay. To quantify the absolute abundance of each unique TCRbeta CDR3 rearrangement, sequence reads were collapsed and filtered. For each sample, productive Simpson clonality was calculated by taking the square root of Simpson's diversity index across productive rearrangements. The immuneACCESS repertoire file appears here via TCRdb, limited to in-frame rearrangements. These files lack a portion of the clones; in checked studies, under half of the deficit traces to unresolved V genes, and the cause of the others is not known. The DNA was the basis for D and trimming; V, J and clone size are from that table. The sample table records a few hundred thousand clones; 87% of these occur just once. 10% of the sample rests with the top ten.

The sample consisted of PBMCs or T cells enriched from blood (not recorded which). The V and J segments used are TRBV7-9 and TRBJ1-4, with TRBD1 identical over 10 junction bases. The clonotype was recovered from a man aged 18 to 30 with acute COVID-19. The CDR3 region: CASSPGQGGNEKLFF. The DNA sequence is TGTGCCAGCAGCCCCGGACAGGGGGGTAATGAAAAACTGTTTTTT.